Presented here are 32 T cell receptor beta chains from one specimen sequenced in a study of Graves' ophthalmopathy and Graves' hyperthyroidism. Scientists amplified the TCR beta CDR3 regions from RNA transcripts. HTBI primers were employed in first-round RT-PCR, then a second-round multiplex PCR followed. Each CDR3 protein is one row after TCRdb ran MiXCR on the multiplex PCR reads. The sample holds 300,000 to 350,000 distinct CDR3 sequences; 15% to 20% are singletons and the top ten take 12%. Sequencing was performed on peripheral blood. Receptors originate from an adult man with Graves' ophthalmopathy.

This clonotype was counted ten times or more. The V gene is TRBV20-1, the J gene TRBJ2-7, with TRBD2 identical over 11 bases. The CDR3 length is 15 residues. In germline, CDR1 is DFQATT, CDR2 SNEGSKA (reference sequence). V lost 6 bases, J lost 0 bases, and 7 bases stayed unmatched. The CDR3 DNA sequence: TGCAGTGCCCAAAGGACTAGCGGGCTCTCCTACGAGCAGTACTTC. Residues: CSAQRTSGLSYEQYF.

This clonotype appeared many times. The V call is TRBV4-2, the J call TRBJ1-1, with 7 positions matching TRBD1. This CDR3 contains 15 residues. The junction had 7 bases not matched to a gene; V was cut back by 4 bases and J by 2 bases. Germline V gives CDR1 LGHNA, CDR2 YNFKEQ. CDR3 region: CASSPRTGPNTEAFF. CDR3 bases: TGTGCCAGCAGCCCTCGGACAGGACCTAACACTGAAGCTTTCTTT.

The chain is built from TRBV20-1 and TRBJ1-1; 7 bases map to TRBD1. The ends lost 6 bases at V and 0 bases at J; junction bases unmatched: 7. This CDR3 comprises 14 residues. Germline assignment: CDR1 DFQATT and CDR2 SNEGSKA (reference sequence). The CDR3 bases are TGCAGTGCCCAGGGACAGCCCCTGAACACTGAAGCTTTCTTT. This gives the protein CSAQGQPLNTEAFF.

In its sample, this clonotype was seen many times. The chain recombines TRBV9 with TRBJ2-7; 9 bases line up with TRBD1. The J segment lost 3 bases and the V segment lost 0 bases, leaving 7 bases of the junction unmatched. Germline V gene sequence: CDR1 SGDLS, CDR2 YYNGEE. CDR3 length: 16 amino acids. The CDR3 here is CASSVDAGTGNYEQYF. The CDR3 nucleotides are TGTGCCAGCAGCGTAGATGCCGGGACAGGGAACTACGAGCAGTACTTC.

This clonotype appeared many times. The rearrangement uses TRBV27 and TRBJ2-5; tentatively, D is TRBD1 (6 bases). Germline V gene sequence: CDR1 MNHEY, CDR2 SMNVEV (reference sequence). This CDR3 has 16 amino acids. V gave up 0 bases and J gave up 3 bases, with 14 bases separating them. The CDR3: CASSLSAQGREETQYF. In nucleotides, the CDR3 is TGTGCCAGCAGTTTATCGGCCCAGGGGCGGGAAGAGACCCAGTACTTC.

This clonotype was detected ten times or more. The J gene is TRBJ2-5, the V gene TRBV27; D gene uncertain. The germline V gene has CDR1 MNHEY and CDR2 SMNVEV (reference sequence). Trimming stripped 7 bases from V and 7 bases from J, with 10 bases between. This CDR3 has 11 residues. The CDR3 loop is CASTLAGTQYF. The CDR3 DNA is TGTGCCAGCACTCTGGCAGGGACCCAGTACTTC.

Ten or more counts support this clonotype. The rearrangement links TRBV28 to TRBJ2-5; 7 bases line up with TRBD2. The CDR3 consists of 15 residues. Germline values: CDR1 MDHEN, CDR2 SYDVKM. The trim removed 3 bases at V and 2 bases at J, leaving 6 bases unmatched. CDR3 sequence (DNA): TGTGCCAGCAGTTTTCATAGACTAGCACAAGAGACCCAGTACTTC. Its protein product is CASSFHRLAQETQYF. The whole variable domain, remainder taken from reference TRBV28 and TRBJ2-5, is DVKVTQSSRYLVKRTGEKVFLECVQDMDHENMFWYRQDPGLGLRLIYFSYDVKMKEKGDIPEGYSVSREKKERFSLILESASTNQTSMYLCASSFHRLAQETQYFGPGTRLLVL.

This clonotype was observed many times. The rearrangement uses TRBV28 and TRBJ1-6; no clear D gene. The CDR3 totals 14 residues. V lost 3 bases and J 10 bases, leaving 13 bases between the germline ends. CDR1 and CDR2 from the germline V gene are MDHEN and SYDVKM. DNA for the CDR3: TGTGCCAGCAGTTTCTGGACTGAGTTCTCACCCCTCCACTTT. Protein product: CASSFWTEFSPLHF.

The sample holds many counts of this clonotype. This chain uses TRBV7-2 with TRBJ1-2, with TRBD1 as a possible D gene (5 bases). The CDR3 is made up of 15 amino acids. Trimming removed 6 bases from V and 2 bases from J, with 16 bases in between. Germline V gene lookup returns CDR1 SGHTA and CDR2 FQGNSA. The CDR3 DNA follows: TGTGCCAGCAGGAGGTTGGGGGACGGAAACTATGGCTACACCTTC. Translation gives CASRRLGDGNYGYTF.

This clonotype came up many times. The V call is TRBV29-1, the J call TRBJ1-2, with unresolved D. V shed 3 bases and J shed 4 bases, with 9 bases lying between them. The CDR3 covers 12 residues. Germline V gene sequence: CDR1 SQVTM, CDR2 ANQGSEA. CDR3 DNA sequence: TGCAGCGTTGATAAACAGAGCTATGGCTACACCTTC. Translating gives CSVDKQSYGYTF.

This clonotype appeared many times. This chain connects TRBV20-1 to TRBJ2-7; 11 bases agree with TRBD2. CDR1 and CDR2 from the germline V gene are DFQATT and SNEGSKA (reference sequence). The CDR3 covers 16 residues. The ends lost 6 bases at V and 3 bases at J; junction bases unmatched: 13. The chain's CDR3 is CSATRQLAGDHYEQYF. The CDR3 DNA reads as TGCAGTGCAACGCGCCAACTAGCGGGAGATCACTACGAGCAGTACTTC.

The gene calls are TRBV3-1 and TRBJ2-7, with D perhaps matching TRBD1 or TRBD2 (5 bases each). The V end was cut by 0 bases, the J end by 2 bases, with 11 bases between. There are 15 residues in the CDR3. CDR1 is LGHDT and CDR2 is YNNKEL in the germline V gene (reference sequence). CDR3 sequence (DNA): TGTGCCAGCAGCCAAGATTCGGGGCACACCTACGAGCAGTACTTC. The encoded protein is CASSQDSGHTYEQYF.

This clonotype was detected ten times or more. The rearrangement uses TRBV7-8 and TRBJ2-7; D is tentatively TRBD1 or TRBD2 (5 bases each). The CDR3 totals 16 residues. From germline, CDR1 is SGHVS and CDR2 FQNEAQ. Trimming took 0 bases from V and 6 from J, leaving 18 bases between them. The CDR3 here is CASSLAGVRGHAEQYF. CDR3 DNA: TGTGCCAGCAGCTTAGCGGGGGTCCGGGGCCACGCCGAGCAGTACTTC.

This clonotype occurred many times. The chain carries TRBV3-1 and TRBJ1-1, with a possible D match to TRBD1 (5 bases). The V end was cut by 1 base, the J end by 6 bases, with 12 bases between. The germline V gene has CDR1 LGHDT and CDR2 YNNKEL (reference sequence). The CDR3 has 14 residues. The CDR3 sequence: CASSQGGGVPEAFF. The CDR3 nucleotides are TGTGCCAGCAGCCAAGGGGGGGGAGTACCTGAAGCTTTCTTT.

CDR3 nucleotide sequence: TGTGCCAGCAGTTACCGGGGGACAGGGAACACTGAAGCTTTCTTT. Encoded protein: CASSYRGTGNTEAFF. This chain uses TRBV6-5 with TRBJ1-1, with 8 bases matching TRBD1. After removal of 2 bases from V and 1 base from J, the junction contained 3 bases not matched to a gene. The CDR3 has 15 residues. Germline-derived CDR1 and CDR2 are MNHEY and SVGAGI.

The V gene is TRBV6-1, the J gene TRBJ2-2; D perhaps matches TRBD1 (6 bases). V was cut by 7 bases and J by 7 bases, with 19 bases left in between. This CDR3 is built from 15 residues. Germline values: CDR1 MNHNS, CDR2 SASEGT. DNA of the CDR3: TGTGCCAGCACCGATAGGGGGACGGAACGCGGGGAGCTGTTTTTT. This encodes CASTDRGTERGELFF.

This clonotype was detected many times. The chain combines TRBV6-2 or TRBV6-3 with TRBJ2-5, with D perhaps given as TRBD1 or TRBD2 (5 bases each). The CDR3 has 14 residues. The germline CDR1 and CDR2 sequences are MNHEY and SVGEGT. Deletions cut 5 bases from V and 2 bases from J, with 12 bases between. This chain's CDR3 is CASSRGPHQETQYF. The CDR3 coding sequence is TGTGCCAGCAGTCGGGGACCGCATCAAGAGACCCAGTACTTC.

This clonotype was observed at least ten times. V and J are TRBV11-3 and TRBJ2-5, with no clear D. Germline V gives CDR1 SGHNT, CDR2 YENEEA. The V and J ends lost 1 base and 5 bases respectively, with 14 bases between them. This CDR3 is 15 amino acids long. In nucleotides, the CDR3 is TGTGCCAGCAGCTTAGGAGGTCTGGACGTTGAGACCCAGTACTTC. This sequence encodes CASSLGGLDVETQYF.

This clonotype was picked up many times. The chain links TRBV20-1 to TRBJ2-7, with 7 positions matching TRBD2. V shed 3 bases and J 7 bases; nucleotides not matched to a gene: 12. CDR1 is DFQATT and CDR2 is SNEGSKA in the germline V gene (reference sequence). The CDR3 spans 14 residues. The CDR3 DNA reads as TGCAGTGCTAGTGTGGCGGGAGAGAGGAGGGAGCAGTACTTC. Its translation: CSASVAGERREQYF.

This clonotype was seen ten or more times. The CDR3 DNA follows: TGTGCCAGCAGTGACGAGGGAGAAACTGAAGCTTTCTTT. The encoded protein is CASSDEGETEAFF. The rearrangement joins TRBV2 to TRBJ1-1; no clear D gene. The V and J ends lost 3 bases and 5 bases respectively, with 10 bases between them. Germline CDR1 SNHLY, CDR2 FYNNEI. The CDR3 runs to 13 residues.

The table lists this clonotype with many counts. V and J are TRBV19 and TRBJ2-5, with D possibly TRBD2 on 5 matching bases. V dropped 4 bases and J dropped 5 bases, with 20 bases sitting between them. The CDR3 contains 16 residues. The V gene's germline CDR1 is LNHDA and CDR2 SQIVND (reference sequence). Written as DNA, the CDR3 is TGTGCCAGTAGTAGACCCCAGTCCGGGATCCGGGAGACCCAGTACTTC. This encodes CASSRPQSGIRETQYF.

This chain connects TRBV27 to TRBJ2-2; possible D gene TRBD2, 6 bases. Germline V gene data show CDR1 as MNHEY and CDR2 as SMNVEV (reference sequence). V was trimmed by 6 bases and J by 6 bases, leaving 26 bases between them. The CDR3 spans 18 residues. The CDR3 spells CASSRNIDWGVNSGELFF. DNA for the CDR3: TGTGCCAGCAGCCGAAATATAGATTGGGGGGTTAATTCCGGGGAGCTGTTTTTT.

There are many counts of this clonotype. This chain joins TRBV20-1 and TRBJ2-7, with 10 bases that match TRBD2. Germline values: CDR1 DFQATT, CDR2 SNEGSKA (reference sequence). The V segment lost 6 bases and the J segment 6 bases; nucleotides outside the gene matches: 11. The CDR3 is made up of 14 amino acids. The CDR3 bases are TGCAGTGCCCTGTCGGGACTAGCGCTAGGCGAGCAGTACTTC. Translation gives CSALSGLALGEQYF.

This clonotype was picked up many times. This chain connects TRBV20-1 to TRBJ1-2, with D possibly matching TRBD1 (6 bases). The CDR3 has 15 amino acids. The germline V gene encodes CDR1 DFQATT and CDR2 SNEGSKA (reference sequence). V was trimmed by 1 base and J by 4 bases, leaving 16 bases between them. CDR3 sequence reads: CSARGKSRGFYGYTF. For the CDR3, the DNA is TGCAGTGCTAGAGGGAAGAGCAGGGGCTTCTATGGCTACACCTTC.

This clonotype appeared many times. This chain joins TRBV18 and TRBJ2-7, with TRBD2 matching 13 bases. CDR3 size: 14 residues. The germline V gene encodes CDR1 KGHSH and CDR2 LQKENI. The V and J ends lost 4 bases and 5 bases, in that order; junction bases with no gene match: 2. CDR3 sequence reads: CASSRTSGSHEQYF. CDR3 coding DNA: TGTGCCAGCTCACGGACTAGCGGGAGTCACGAGCAGTACTTC.

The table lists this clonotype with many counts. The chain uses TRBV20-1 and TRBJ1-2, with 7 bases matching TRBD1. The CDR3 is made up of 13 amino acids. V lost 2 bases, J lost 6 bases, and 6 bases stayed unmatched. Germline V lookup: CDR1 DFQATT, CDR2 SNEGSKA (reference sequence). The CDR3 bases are TGCAGTGCTAGAACAACAGGGACAGATGGCTACACCTTC. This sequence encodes CSARTTGTDGYTF.

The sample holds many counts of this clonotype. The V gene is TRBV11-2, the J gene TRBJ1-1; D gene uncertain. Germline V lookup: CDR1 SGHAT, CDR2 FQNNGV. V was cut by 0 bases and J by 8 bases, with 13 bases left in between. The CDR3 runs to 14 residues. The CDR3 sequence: CASSLDHSIAEAFF. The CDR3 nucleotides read TGTGCCAGCAGCTTAGATCACTCAATAGCCGAAGCTTTCTTT.

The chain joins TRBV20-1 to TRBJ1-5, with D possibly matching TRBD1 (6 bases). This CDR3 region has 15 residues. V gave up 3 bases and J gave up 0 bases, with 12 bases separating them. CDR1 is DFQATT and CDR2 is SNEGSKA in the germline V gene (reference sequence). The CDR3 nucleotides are TGCAGTGCTAGCGGACAGTCATATAGCAATCAGCCCCAGCATTTT. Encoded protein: CSASGQSYSNQPQHF.

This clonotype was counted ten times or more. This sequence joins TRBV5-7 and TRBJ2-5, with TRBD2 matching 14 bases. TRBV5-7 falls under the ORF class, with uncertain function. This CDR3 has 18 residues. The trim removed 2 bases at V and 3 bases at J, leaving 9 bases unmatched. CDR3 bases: TGTGCCAGCAGCTTTGGACTAGCGGGAGGTAGCCGTGAAGAGACCCAGTACTTC. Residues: CASSFGLAGGSREETQYF.

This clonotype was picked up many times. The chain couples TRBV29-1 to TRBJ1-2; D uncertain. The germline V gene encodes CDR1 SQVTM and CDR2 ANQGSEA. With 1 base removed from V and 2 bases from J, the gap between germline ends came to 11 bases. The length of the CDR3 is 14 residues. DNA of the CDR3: TGCAGCGTTGAAGTGCCCCACCCAAACTATGGCTACACCTTC. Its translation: CSVEVPHPNYGYTF.

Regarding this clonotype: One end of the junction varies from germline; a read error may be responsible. CDR3: CASSLESSTANYGYTF. As DNA, the CDR3 is TGTGCCAGCAGCTTAGAGAGTTCGACAGCCAACTATGGTTACACCTTC. This chain uses TRBV11-2 with TRBJ1-2, with D perhaps matching TRBD1 (5 bases). This CDR3 spans 16 amino acids. Germline CDR1 is SGHAT and CDR2 is FQNNGV. The full variable domain, rest sourced from reference TRBV11-2 and TRBJ1-2, is EAGVAQSPRYKIIEKRQSVAFWCNPISGHATLYWYQQILGQGPKLLIQFQNNGVVDDSQLPKDRFSAERLKGVDSTLKIQPAKLEDSAVYLCASSLESSTANYGYTFGSGTRLTVV.

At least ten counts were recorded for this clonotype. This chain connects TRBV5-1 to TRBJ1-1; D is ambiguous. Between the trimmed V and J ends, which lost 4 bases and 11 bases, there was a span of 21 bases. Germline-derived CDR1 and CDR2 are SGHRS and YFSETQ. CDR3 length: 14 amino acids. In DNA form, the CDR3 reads TGCGCCAGCAGCAGAACCTCCGGTGATCTTTCGGCTTTCTTT. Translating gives CASSRTSGDLSAFF. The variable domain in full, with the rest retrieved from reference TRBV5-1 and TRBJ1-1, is KAGVTQTPRYLIKTRGQQVTLSCSPISGHRSVSWYQQTPGQGLQFLFEYFSETQRNKGNFPGRFSGRQFSNSRSEMNVSTLELGDSALYLCASSRTSGDLSAFFGQGTRLTVV.